This T cell receptor beta chain stems from a study of cytomegalovirus exposure and HLA in healthy donors. Use of 60 Vbeta and 13 Jbeta primers characterized the PCR. Data came from immunoSEQ multiplex PCR; TCRdb stores just in-frame clones and leaves some out. The top ten clones hold about 4% of a sample with more than 110,000 clones, 77% of them seen once. V dropped 1 base and J dropped 7 bases, with 20 bases sitting between them. This CDR3 region has 17 residues. Germline CDR1 and CDR2: SGHTA and FQGNSA. The chain joins TRBV7-2 to TRBJ2-4; weak D call: TRBD2 (6 bases). The receptor was isolated from a male donor in good health and CMV-seronegative. Source material: PBMCs. As DNA, the CDR3 is TGTGCCAGCAGCTTAGAGCGCCGGGGGAGAACGGGGAACATTCAGTACTTC. Its translation: CASSLERRGRTGNIQYF.